Listed below are T cell receptor beta chains from one sample, sequenced in a study of T-cell reconstitution after alpha-beta-depleted transplantation in children. TCRdb used MiXCR to reprocess the PCR reads, holding one entry per CDR3 protein. The sample shows 500,000 or so distinct CDR3 sequences, about 30% of them seen only once. The sequences come from PBMCs from the stem cell graft donor, collected from the stem cell graft. Receptors were obtained from a human donor who donated a stem cell graft to a child with aplastic anemia. The CDR3 runs from the conserved cysteine through the conserved F or W. D genes are given only for firm matches. The listing skips clone size in some rows; elsewhere it reads once, few, many or a size class.

TRBJ2-1 TRBV7-6 . few TGTGCCAGCAGCCCAAGGGAGACGCCCGAGCAGTTCTTC CASSPRETPEQFF
TRBJ2-1 TRBV5-1 . . TGCGCCAGCAGCTTGGTCTTTTCGAACAGCGACCTGTACAATGAGCAGTTCTTC CASSLVFSNSDLYNEQFF
TRBJ2-5 TRBV20-1 . . TGCAGTGCTAGAGAGGGGACCCAGTACTTC CSAREGTQYF
TRBJ2-5 TRBV5-1 TRBD2 few TGCGCCAGCAGCGGTGGACTAGCGGGAGGCCTCTACCAAGAGACCCAGTACTTC CASSGGLAGGLYQETQYF
TRBJ2-3 TRBV20-1 TRBD2 . TGCAGTGCCTTTACCGGGACTACCCGCACAGATACGCAGTATTTT CSAFTGTTRTDTQYF
TRBJ2-5 TRBV9 TRBD2 . TGTGCCAGCAGCGTAAACACGGCAGTCGGGGGGTACCAAGAGACCCAGTACTTC CASSVNTAVGGYQETQYF
TRBJ2-1 TRBV7-2 . few TGTGCCAGCAGCCCAGAACTAGCCTACAATGAGCAGTTCTTC CASSPELAYNEQFF
TRBJ1-1 TRBV9 . . TGTGCCAGCAGCGTAAATATTCGGAACACTGAAGCTTTCTTT CASSVNIRNTEAFF
TRBJ1-3 TRBV6-1 . once TGTGCCAGCAGCCACGGCTACTCTGGAAACACCATATATTTT CASSHGYSGNTIYF
TRBJ1-5 TRBV25-1 . . TGTGCCAGCAGTGGAGCTTATAGCAATCAGCCCCAGCATTTT CASSGAYSNQPQHF
TRBJ2-7 TRBV10-3 . few TGTGCCATCAGTGAGTCCATGAACTCCTACGAGCAGTACTTC CAISESMNSYEQYF
TRBJ2-7 TRBV6-2/TRBV6-3 TRBD1 . TGTGCCAGCAGGCCCCCGGGACAGGGCTCCAACGAGCAGTACTTC CASRPPGQGSNEQYF
TRBJ1-4 TRBV12-3/TRBV12-4 . few TGTGCCAGCAGTTTTAAGGGGACTTCAACTAATGAAAAACTGTTTTTT CASSFKGTSTNEKLFF
TRBJ2-5 TRBV29-1 TRBD1 . TGCAGCGCCAGGACAGGGGGAGAGACCCAGTACTTC CSARTGGETQYF
TRBJ1-1 TRBV2 TRBD1 . TGTGCCAGCAGTGATGTGGGACAGGGAAATACTGAAGCTTTCTTT CASSDVGQGNTEAFF
TRBJ1-2 TRBV29-1 TRBD1 few TGCAGCGCCGGGACAGGGGGACGCTATGGCTACACCTTC CSAGTGGRYGYTF
TRBJ2-6 TRBV12-3/TRBV12-4 TRBD1 . TGTGCCAGCAGAGAAAGGACAGGGACCTTCTCTGGGGCCAACGTCCTGACTTTC CASRERTGTFSGANVLTF
TRBJ2-2 TRBV6-5 . . TGTGCCGTAACAGGCTTTGTCGGGGAGCTGTTTTTT CAVTGFVGELFF
TRBJ2-3 TRBV5-1 TRBD2 many TGCGCCAGCAGCTTGGAGGGAGGGTCGGATACGCAGTATTTT CASSLEGGSDTQYF
TRBJ2-7 TRBV12-3/TRBV12-4 . . TGTGCCAGCACTCCTGGGGCGGAGTTCCCCTACGAGCAGTACTTC CASTPGAEFPYEQYF
TRBJ2-7 TRBV20-1 . . TGCAGTGCTAGTGAGACCCTCTACGAGCAGTACTTC CSASETLYEQYF
TRBJ2-5 TRBV5-1 . . TGCGCCAGCTGGGAAGGGGGTCAAGAGACCCAGTACTTC CASWEGGQETQYF
TRBJ2-1 TRBV6-4 . few TGTGCCAGCAGTGCGGAGAGCTCCTACAATGAGCAGTTCTTC CASSAESSYNEQFF
TRBJ1-1 TRBV12-5 TRBD1 . TGTGCTAGTGGTTTGGTACTCGGGACAGGGGGCACTGAAGCTTTCTTT CASGLVLGTGGTEAFF
TRBJ2-1 TRBV4-3 . few TGCGCCAGCAGCCAAGAGCATAGGGCTGAGAATGAGCAGTTCTTC CASSQEHRAENEQFF
TRBJ1-2 TRBV20-1 . . TGCAGTGCTAGAGATAATGGCAGGTCAGACGGCTACACCTTC CSARDNGRSDGYTF
TRBJ2-3 TRBV10-3 TRBD1 once TGTGCCATCAGTGAAGCAGGGGGAAGTATAGATACGCAGTATTTT CAISEAGGSIDTQYF
TRBJ2-3 TRBV4-3 . . TGCGCCAGCAGCCAAGATGTGGCAGGGCCCAGGGATACGCAGTATTTT CASSQDVAGPRDTQYF